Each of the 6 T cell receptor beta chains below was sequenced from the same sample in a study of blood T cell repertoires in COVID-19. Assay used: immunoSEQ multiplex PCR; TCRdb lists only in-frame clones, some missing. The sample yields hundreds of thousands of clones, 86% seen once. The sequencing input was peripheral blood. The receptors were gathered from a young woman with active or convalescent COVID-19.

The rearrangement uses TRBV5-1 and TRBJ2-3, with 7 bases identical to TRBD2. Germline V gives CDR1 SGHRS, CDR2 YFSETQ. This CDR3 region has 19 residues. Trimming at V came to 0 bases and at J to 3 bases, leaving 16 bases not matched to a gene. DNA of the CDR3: TGCGCCAGCAGCTTGGACGATCTTCAGGGTACAGCGGGAACAGATACGCAGTATTTT. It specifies CASSLDDLQGTAGTDTQYF.

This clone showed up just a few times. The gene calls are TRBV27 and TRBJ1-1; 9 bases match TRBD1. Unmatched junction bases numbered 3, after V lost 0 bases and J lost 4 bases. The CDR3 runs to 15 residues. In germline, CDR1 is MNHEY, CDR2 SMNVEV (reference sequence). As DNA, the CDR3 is TGTGCCAGCAGTTTATCGGGACAGGGAAGCACTGAAGCTTTCTTT. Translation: CASSLSGQGSTEAFF.

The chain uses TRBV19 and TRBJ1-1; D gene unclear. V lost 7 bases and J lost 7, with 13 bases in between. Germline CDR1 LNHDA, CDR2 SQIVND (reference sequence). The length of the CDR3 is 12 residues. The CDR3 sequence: CASTMGGIEAFF. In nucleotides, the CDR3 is TGTGCCAGTACCATGGGAGGGATTGAAGCTTTCTTT. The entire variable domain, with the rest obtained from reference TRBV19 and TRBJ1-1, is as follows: DGGITQSPKYLFRKEGQNVTLSCEQNLNHDAMYWYRQDPGQGLRLIYYSQIVNDFQKGDIAEGYSVSREKKESFPLTVTSAQKNPTAFYLCASTMGGIEAFFGQGTRLTVV.

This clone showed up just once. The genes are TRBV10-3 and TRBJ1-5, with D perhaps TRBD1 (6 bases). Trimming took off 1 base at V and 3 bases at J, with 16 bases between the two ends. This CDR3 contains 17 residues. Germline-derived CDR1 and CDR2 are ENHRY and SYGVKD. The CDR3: CAISEFMSWTDNQPQHF. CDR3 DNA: TGTGCCATCAGTGAGTTTATGAGTTGGACAGACAATCAGCCCCAGCATTTT.

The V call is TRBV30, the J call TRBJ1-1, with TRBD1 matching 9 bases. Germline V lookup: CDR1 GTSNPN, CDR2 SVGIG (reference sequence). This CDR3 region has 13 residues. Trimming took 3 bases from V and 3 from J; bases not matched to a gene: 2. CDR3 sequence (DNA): TGTGCCTGGAGGTGGACAGGGGACACTGAAGCTTTCTTT. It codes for CAWRWTGDTEAFF.

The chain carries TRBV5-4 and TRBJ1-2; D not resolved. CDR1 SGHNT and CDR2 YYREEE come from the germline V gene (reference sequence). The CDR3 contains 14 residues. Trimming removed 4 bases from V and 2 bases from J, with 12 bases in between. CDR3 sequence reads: CASSPTGGNYGYTF. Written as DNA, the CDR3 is TGTGCCAGCAGCCCCACTGGAGGGAACTATGGCTACACCTTC.